This TCR beta chain is from a study of technical replicates of blood from several donors. The protocol was immunoSEQ multiplex PCR, while the TCRdb copy is restricted to in-frame clones and leaves out a portion. The table has some 70,000 clones, 95% to 97% seen once. The germline V gene has CDR1 MNHEY and CDR2 SVGAGI. The CDR3 totals 12 residues. V lost 8 bases to trimming and J lost 9 bases; unmatched junction nucleotides: 3. Specimen: T cells isolated from PBMCs. This clonotype was sampled from a human donor in good health. The chain uses TRBV6-5 and TRBJ2-1; 11 bases map to TRBD2. The CDR3 is CASGLAGGEQFF. The CDR3 nucleotides are TGTGCCAGCGGGCTAGCGGGAGGTGAGCAGTTCTTC.